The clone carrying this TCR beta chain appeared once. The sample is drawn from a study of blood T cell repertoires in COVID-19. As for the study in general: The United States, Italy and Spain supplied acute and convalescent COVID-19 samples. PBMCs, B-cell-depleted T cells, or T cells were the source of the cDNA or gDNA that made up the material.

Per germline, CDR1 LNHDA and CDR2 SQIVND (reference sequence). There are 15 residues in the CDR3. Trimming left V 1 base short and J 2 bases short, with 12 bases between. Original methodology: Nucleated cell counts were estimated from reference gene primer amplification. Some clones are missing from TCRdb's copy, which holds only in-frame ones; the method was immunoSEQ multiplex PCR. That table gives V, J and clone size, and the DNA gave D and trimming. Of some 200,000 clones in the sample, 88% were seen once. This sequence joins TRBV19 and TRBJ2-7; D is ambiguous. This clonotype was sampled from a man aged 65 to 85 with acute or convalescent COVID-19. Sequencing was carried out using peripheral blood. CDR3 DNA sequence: TGTGCCAGTAGTATAGGAAATAGCTGGGCCTACGAGCAGTACTTC. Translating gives CASSIGNSWAYEQYF.